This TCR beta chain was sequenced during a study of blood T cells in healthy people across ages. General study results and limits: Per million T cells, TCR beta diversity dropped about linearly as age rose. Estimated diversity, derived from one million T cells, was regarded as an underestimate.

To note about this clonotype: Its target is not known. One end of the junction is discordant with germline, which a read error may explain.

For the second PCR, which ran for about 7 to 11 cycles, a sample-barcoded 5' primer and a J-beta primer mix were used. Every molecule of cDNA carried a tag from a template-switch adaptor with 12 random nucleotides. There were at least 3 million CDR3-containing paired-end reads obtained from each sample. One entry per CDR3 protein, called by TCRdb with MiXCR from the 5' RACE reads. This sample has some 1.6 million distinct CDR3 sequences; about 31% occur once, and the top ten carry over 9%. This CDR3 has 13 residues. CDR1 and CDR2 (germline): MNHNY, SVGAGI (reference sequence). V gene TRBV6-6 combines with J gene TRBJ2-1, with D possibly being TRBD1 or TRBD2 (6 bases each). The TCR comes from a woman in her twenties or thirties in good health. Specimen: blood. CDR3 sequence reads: CASSLQGRSEQIF. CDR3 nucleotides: TGTGCCAGCAGCCTGCAGGGGAGGAGTGAGCAGATCTTC.